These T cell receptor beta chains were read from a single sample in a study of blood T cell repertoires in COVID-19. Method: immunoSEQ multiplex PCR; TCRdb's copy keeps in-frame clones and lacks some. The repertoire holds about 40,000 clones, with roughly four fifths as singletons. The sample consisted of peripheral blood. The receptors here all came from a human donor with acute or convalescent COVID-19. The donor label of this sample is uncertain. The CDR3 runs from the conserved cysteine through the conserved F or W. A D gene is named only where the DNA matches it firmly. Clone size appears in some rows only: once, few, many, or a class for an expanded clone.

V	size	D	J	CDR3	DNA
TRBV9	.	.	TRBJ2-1	CASSLNGRDYNEQFF	TGTGCCAGCAGCCTTAATGGCAGGGATTACAATGAGCAGTTCTTC
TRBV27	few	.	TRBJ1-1	CASSSDSMNTEAFF	TGTGCCAGCAGTTCGGACAGTATGAACACTGAAGCTTTCTTT
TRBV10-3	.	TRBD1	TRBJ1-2	CAIRGDRGQDYGYTF	TGTGCCATCAGGGGGGACAGGGGGCAGGACTATGGCTACACCTTC
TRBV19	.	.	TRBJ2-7	CASSIGATYEQYF	TGTGCCAGTAGTATAGGTGCTACCTACGAGCAGTACTTC
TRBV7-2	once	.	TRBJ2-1	CASSWGDLQTYNEQFF	TGTGCCAGCAGCTGGGGAGACTTACAAACCTACAATGAGCAGTTCTTC
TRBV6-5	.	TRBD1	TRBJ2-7	CASSLTGVYEQYF	TGTGCCAGCAGTCTAACAGGGGTCTACGAGCAGTACTTC
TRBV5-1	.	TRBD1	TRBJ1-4	CASSLVGTDNEKLFF	TGCGCCAGCAGCTTGGTAGGGACAGATAATGAAAAACTGTTTTTT
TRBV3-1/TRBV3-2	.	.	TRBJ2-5	CASSPPPQETQYF	TGTGCCAGCAGCCCTCCCCCTCAAGAGACCCAGTACTTC
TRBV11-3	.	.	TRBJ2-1	CASSFQTGTGYNEQFF	TGTGCCAGCAGCTTCCAGACAGGCACAGGTTACAATGAGCAGTTCTTC
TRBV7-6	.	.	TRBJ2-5	CASSLVLSYQETQYF	TGTGCCAGCAGCTTAGTACTTTCGTACCAAGAGACCCAGTACTTC
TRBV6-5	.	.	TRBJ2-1	CASSDGPDGDEQFF	TGTGCCAGCAGCGATGGGCCCGACGGCGATGAGCAGTTCTTC
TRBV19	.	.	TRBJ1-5	CASSILQGGQPQHF	TGTGCCAGTAGTATCCTCCAGGGAGGTCAGCCCCAGCATTTT
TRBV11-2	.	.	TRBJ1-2	CASSLAGGADGYTF	TGTGCCAGCAGCTTAGCTGGGGGGGCGGATGGCTACACCTTC
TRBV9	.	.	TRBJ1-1	CASSVGGGPMNTEAFF	TGTGCCAGCAGCGTAGGGGGGGGACCCATGAACACTGAAGCTTTCTTT
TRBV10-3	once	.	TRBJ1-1	CAISGSDTEAFF	TGTGCCATCAGTGGCTCGGACACTGAAGCTTTCTTT